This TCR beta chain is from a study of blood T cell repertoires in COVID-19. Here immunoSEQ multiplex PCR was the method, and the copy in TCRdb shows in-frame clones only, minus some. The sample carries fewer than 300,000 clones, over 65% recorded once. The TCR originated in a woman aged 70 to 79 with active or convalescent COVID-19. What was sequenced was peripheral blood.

The CDR3 coding sequence is TGTGCCAGCAGCTTGGCAGCGGGGGGGCCCGAGCAGTACTTC. Translating gives CASSLAAGGPEQYF. This chain connects TRBV5-6 to TRBJ2-7; 10 bases are shared with TRBD2. The CDR3 consists of 14 residues. Germline V lookup: CDR1 SGHDT, CDR2 YYEEEE. The V and J ends lost 0 bases and 6 bases, in that order; junction bases with no gene match: 3. The variable domain in full, completed from reference TRBV5-6 and TRBJ2-7, reads DAGVTQSPTHLIKTRGQQVTLRCSPKSGHDTVSWYQQALGQGPQFIFQYYEEEERQRGNFPDRFSGHQFPNYSSELNVNALLLGDSALYLCASSLAAGGPEQYFGPGTRLTVT.